The sample holds one count of the clone carrying this T cell receptor (beta chain). This specimen comes from a study of blood T cell repertoires in COVID-19. Across the study: In each case, the material was cDNA or gDNA derived from T cells, B-cell-depleted T cells, or PBMCs.

Repertoires were generated with immunoSEQ multiplex PCR, while TCRdb's copy carries only in-frame clones and drops some. Among 300,000 or so clones, around 87% were seen once, and the ten largest hold less than 9.5%. Losses at the gene ends were 4 bases for V and 2 bases for J; bases not matched to a gene: 5. The germline V gene encodes CDR1 SEHNR and CDR2 FQNEAQ (reference sequence). CDR3 size: 16 residues. This clonotype was obtained from a woman between 50 and 59 years old who had recovered from COVID-19. The V call is TRBV7-9, the J call TRBJ1-6, with TRBD1 matching over 7 bases. The specimen sequenced was peripheral blood. CDR3 loop: CASSSGDSPYNSPLHF. DNA of the CDR3: TGTGCCAGCAGCTCAGGGGACAGCCCCTATAATTCACCCCTCCACTTT. Combining the CDR3 with reference TRBV7-9 and TRBJ1-6 gives the whole variable domain DTGVSQNPRHKITKRGQNVTFRCDPISEHNRLYWYRQTLGQGPEFLTYFQNEAQLEKSRLLSDRFSAERPKGSFSTLEIQRTEQGDSAMYLCASSSGDSPYNSPLHFGNGTRLTVT.